These 12 T cell receptor beta chains were all obtained from the same sample, sequenced in a study of T cells in Graves' hyperthyroidism and ophthalmopathy. Researchers amplified the TCR beta CDR3 regions from RNA transcripts. The HTBI primer set was used in a first-round RT-PCR of the TCR CDR3. TCRdb called the multiplex PCR reads again in MiXCR, with one record for every CDR3 protein. This table holds approximately 360,000 distinct CDR3 sequences, 20% to 30% found once. Specimen: blood. Every receptor here comes from a man aged 45-65 years with Graves' hyperthyroidism.

At least ten counts were recorded for this clonotype. The J gene is TRBJ2-6, the V gene TRBV7-2; 7 positions match TRBD2. The V segment lost 5 bases and the J segment 4 bases; nucleotides outside the gene matches: 5. The V gene's germline CDR1 is SGHTA and CDR2 FQGNSA. This CDR3 comprises 15 residues. The chain's CDR3 is CASSLVGGGANVLTF. The CDR3, as DNA: TGTGCCAGCAGCCTAGTGGGGGGGGGGGCCAACGTCCTGACTTTC.

This clonotype has a handful of counts. The gene calls are TRBV3-1 and TRBJ2-3, with 8 bases that match TRBD2. Germline values: CDR1 LGHDT, CDR2 YNNKEL (reference sequence). Unmatched junction bases numbered 7, after V lost 2 bases and J lost 3 bases. The CDR3 loop spans 16 amino acids. The CDR3 sequence: CASSQSSGRATDTQYF. The CDR3 DNA reads TGTGCCAGCAGCCAATCGAGCGGGAGAGCAACAGATACGCAGTATTTT.

In its sample, this clonotype was seen many times. This chain joins TRBV16 and TRBJ1-1; D perhaps matches TRBD1 (5 bases). The CDR3 length is 14 residues. From germline, CDR1 is KGHSY and CDR2 FQNENV. The V end lost 0 bases, the J end lost 4 bases, and 9 bases lay between the germline ends. This chain's CDR3 is CASSQSGRTTEAFF. The CDR3 DNA sequence: TGTGCCAGCAGCCAATCGGGGCGGACCACTGAAGCTTTCTTT.

Only a few counts were recorded for this clonotype. V is TRBV9 and J is TRBJ1-6; the D gene is possibly TRBD1 (6 bases). CDR3 length: 14 amino acids. V lost 2 bases to trimming and J lost 7 bases, with 10 bases between them. Germline V gene data show CDR1 as SGDLS and CDR2 as YYNGEE. Written as DNA, the CDR3 is TGTGCCAGCAGCGTCGGGACAAGCAATTCACCCCTCCACTTT. Translating it yields CASSVGTSNSPLHF.

This clonotype was found many times. This rearrangement joins TRBV11-2 to TRBJ2-7; unclear D gene. CDR3 size: 14 residues. Trimming pared 1 base from V and 4 bases from J, leaving 11 bases between. The germline CDR1 and CDR2 sequences are SGHAT and FQNNGV. The CDR3 spells CASSLGGMVYEQYF. The CDR3 DNA is TGTGCCAGCAGCTTAGGGGGAATGGTTTACGAGCAGTACTTC.

This clonotype showed up many times. The chain joins TRBV11-2 to TRBJ2-3; no firm D call. Germline assignment: CDR1 SGHAT and CDR2 FQNNGV. The length of the CDR3 is 15 residues. V lost 0 bases, J lost 4 bases, and 11 bases lay in between. CDR3 region: CASSLDRVRADTQYF. DNA for the CDR3: TGTGCCAGCAGCTTAGATAGGGTTCGCGCAGATACGCAGTATTTT.

The chain carries TRBV30 and TRBJ1-1; the match to TRBD1 covers 10 bases. This CDR3 contains 15 residues. Per the germline V gene, CDR1 is GTSNPN and CDR2 is SVGIG (reference sequence). Trimming cost V 2 bases and J 7 bases; bases outside gene matches: 10. The CDR3 reads CAWSSGQGDSDEAFF. The CDR3 nucleotides read TGTGCCTGGAGTTCTGGACAGGGGGATAGCGATGAAGCTTTCTTT. Complete variable domain (other parts from reference TRBV30 and TRBJ1-1): SQTIHQWPATLVQPVGSPLSLECTVEGTSNPNLYWYRQAAGRGLQLLFYSVGIGQISSEVPQNLSASRPQDRQFILSSKKLLLSDSGFYLCAWSSGQGDSDEAFFGQGTRLTVV.

This clonotype was counted only a few times. The rearrangement links TRBV6-1 to TRBJ1-2; TRBD1 matches at 8 bases. The CDR3 length is 15 residues. V lost 0 bases, J lost 5 bases, and 5 bases stayed unmatched. Germline CDR1 reads MNHNS; CDR2 reads SASEGT. CDR3 sequence (DNA): TGTGCCAGCAGTGAAGCGCTTAGGACAGGGTATGGCTACACCTTC. This codes for CASSEALRTGYGYTF.

A word on this clonotype: A clone one base away is much larger, so this may be a read error. The CDR3 protein is CASSQGLVGDEQYF. In nucleotides, the CDR3 is TGTGCCAGCAGCCAAGGACTAGTGGGAGACGAGCAGTACTTC. The chain couples TRBV7-3 to TRBJ2-7; TRBD2 aligns across 7 bases. Germline V CDR1 and CDR2: SGHTA, FQGTGA. This CDR3 has 14 residues. V dropped 5 bases and J dropped 5; count of bases not matched to a gene: 9. Full variable domain (outside the CDR3, taken from reference TRBV7-3 and TRBJ2-7): GAGVSQTPSNKVTEKGKYVELRCDPISGHTALYWYRQSLGQGPEFLIYFQGTGAADDSGLPNDRFFAVRPEGSVSTLKIQRTERGDSAVYLCASSQGLVGDEQYFGPGTRLTVT.

There are many counts of this clonotype. The chain has TRBV2 and TRBJ2-5; D gene ambiguous. Trimming removed 5 bases at V and 5 bases at J, with 9 bases between. This CDR3 is 12 amino acids long. From germline, CDR1 is SNHLY and CDR2 FYNNEI. CDR3 in DNA: TGTGCCAGCAGTTTAAGTGCGGAGACCCAGTACTTC. It yields the protein CASSLSAETQYF.

The CDR3 coding sequence is TGCAGCGCCTCCGACAGGGTCTCTGGAAACACCATATATTTT. Protein sequence: CSASDRVSGNTIYF. The V and J genes are TRBV29-1 and TRBJ1-3; 7 bases match TRBD1. The V gene end was trimmed by 7 bases and the J gene end by 0 bases; junction bases not matched to a gene: 6. Germline CDR1 and CDR2: SQVTM and ANQGSEA. This CDR3 contains 14 residues.

Here the CDR3 reads CASSDSISSYNEQFF. DNA for the CDR3: TGTGCCAGCTCTGACTCGATCAGCTCCTACAATGAGCAGTTCTTC. The V and J genes are TRBV7-9 and TRBJ2-1; D not certain. The germline V gene has CDR1 SEHNR and CDR2 FQNEAQ (reference sequence). This CDR3 is 15 amino acids long. Deletions cut 8 bases from V and 0 bases from J, with 14 bases between.